The source of this T cell receptor beta chain is a study of blood T cells in healthy people across ages (dated by TCRdb to between 2014 and 2017). Notes on the research overall: In model experiments, roughly one uniquely barcoded TCR beta cDNA molecule per two T cells was captured by template switching. Age-related changes in TCR beta repertoire diversity were measured in the study by deep sequencing normalized with unique cDNA molecular identifiers. Donors were grouped into four age groups: young (average 16 years), middle-aged (39), aged (about 60) and long-lived (less than 85). Donors of different ages were randomly distributed across sequencing lanes to avoid experimental bias. For two donors (one aged 18 to 30 and one aged 80 or older), the study analyzed two additional independent replicas of 1 million unique cDNA reads from the same blood draw.

This clonotype was detected a few times. The target of this receptor is not known. The sample holds no much larger clone one base away, and base qualities are not on file. Results and caveats for the whole study, not just this receptor: Donor CMV infection status was unknown, potentially confounding age-related changes in expanded clonotypes. Compared with the aged group, the long-lived group had more naive CD4+ T cells, fewer expanded clones and increased TCR diversity, suggesting age selection. Estimates of total diversity from one million sequenced T cells were regarded as lower bounds and underestimates. Because profiling used bulk unsorted PBMCs, naive and antigen-experienced compartments could not be compared conclusively. Observed TCR beta diversity per million T cells fell roughly linearly with age, and a significant reduction was already apparent by age approximately 40. A strong correlation was found between observed TCR beta diversity and the percentage of naive T cells measured by flow cytometry.

Systemically healthy Caucasian individuals from Russia, over 30 in total and aged roughly 6 to 100 years, were included as donors. Roughly 11 milliliters of peripheral blood were drawn from each donor into EDTA-treated Vacutainer tubes. Ficoll-Paque density-gradient centrifugation was used to isolate PBMCs, with at least 7 million per sample. Trizol reagent was used to extract total RNA from the PBMCs, yielding at least 6 micrograms per sample. The percentages of naive CD45RAhigh/CD27high T cells were determined by flow cytometry on a PBMC aliquot from every donor. From its cysteine to its phenylalanine, the CDR3 spans 15 amino acids. Here the CDR3 DNA is all that survives: 45 bases in frame from base 1. From a lookup of the germline V gene, CDR1 and CDR2 are MNHEY and SVGAGI. V loses 0 bases, J loses 6 bases, and the germline ends lie 14 bases apart. Library preparation used 5' RACE. A second roughly 6 to 11 cycle PCR used a sample-barcoded 5' primer and a J-beta primer mix. Each TCR beta cDNA molecule received a unique molecular identifier from a template-switch 5' adaptor carrying 12 random nucleotides. At least 3 million CDR3-containing paired-end reads were obtained from each sample. All of the RNA was converted into first-strand cDNA using the Mint cDNA synthesis kit, with a TRBC-specific oligonucleotide serving as the primer. After uracil-DNA glycosylase treatment, a first 18-cycle PCR used universal primers M1SS and BC2_uni_R on all cDNA. Under the source paper's analysis protocol: For normalization, 1 million high-quality reads were randomly selected from each sample, with every read carrying a distinct molecular identifier. Reads with shared molecular identifiers were discarded instead of being binned into consensus sequences. CDR3 identification, clonotype clustering and error correction used MiTCR with a Q25 quality threshold and the strictest error-elimination algorithm. Lower-bound total TCR beta diversity was estimated with a nonparametric unseen species model using Euler transformation. TCRdb ran its own pipeline on the public reads, namely fastp trimming at Q25 and MiXCR clone calling, and kept in-frame beta chains. One record per CDR3 amino acid sequence lists the most common genes and DNA. It is TCRdb's table, rather than the study itself, that gives the V and J calls and clone size. The sample data list roughly 1.9 million distinct CDR3 sequences, and about two fifths of these were observed just once. Under 25% of the sample comes from the top ten.

Source material: blood. This sequence originates from a human donor in good health. Recombination connected TRBV6-5 to TRBJ1-2; TRBD1 is perhaps the D gene, given 6 matching bases. The CDR3 reads as follows: CASSYSQGLGDGYTF. In nucleotide form, the sequence is TGTGCCAGCAGTTACTCGCAGGGGCTGGGGGATGGCTACACCTTC.